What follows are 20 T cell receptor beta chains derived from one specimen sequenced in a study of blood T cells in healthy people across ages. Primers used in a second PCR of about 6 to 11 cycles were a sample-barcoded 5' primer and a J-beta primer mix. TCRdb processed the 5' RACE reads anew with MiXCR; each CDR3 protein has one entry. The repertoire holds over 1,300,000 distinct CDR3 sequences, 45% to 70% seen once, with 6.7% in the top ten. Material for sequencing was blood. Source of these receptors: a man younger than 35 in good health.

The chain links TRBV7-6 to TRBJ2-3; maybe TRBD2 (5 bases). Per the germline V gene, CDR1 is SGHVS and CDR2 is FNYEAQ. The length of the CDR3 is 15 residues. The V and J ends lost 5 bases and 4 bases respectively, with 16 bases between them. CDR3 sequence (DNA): TGTGCCAGCAGCGACGGCCCGAGGGTCCCAGATACGCAGTATTTT. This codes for CASSDGPRVPDTQYF.

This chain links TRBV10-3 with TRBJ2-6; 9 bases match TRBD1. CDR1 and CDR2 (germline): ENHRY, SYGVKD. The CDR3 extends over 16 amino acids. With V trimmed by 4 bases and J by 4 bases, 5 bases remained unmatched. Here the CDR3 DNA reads TGTGCCATCAGTGTCGACAGGGGGAAAGGGGCCAACGTCCTGACTTTC. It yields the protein CAISVDRGKGANVLTF.

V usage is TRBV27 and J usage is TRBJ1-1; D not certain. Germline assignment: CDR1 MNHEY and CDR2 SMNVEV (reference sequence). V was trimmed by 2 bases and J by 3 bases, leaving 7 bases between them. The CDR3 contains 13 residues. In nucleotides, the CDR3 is TGTGCCAGCAGTTTAAACCCGGACACTGAAGCTTTCTTT. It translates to CASSLNPDTEAFF.

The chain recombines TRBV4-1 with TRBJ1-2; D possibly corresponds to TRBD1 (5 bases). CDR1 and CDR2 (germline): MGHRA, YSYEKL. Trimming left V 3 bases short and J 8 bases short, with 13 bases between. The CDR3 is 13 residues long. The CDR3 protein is CASSQVEGEGYTF. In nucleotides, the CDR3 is TGCGCCAGCAGCCAGGTCGAAGGGGAGGGCTACACCTTC.

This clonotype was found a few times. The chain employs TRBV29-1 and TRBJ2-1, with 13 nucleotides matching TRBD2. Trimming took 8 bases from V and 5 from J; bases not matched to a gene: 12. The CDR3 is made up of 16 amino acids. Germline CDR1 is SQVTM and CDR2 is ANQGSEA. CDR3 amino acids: CSLRGLAGVRDNEQFF. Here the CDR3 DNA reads TGCAGCCTACGTGGACTAGCGGGAGTTCGTGACAATGAGCAGTTCTTC.

CDR3 in DNA: TGTGCCAGCAGCCCTCCTCCGGGACGCAGGACCTCTGGCTACACCTTC. Protein: CASSPPPGRRTSGYTF. The chain couples TRBV7-9 to TRBJ1-2, with a tentative D call TRBD1 (5 bases). This CDR3 has 16 residues. Germline CDR1 is SEHNR and CDR2 is FQNEAQ (reference sequence). Trimming left V 5 bases short and J 7 bases short, with 23 bases between.

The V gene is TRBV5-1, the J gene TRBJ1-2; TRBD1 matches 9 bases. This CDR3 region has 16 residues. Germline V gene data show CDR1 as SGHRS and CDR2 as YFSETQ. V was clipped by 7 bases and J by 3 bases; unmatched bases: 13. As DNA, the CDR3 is TGCGCCAGCGGCTCCAGAGGGACAGGGTTGGACTATGGCTACACCTTC. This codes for CASGSRGTGLDYGYTF.

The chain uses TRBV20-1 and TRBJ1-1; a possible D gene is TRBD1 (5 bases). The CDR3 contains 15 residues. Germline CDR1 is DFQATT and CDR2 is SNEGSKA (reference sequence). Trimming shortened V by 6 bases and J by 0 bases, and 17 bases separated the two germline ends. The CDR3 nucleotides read TGCAGTGCCCCCGCCGAGACAGCTATGAACACTGAAGCTTTCTTT. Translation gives CSAPAETAMNTEAFF.

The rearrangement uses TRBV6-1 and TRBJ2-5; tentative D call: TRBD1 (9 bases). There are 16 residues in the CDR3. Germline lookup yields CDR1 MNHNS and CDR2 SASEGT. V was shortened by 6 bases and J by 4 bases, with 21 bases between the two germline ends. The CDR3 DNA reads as TGTGCCAGCAGCTTAGCGGGACGGGGACAGGGAGAGACCCAGTACTTC. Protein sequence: CASSLAGRGQGETQYF.

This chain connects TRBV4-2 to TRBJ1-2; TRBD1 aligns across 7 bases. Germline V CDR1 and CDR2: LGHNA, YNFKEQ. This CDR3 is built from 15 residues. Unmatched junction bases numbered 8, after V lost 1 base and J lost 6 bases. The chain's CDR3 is CASSQVVEGADGYTF. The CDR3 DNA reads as TGTGCCAGCAGCCAAGTCGTAGAGGGGGCTGATGGCTACACCTTC.

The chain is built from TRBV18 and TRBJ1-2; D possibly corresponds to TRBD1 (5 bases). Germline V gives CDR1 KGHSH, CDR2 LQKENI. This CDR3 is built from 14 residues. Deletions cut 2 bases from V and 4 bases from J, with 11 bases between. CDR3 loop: CASSPGGYAYGYTF. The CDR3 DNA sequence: TGTGCCAGCTCACCAGGGGGGTACGCCTATGGCTACACCTTC.

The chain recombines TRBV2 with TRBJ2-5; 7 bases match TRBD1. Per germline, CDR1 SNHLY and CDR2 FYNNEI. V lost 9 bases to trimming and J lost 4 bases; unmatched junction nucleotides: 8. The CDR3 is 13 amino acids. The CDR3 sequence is CARSGTVGETQYF. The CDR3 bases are TGTGCCAGGTCGGGGACAGTGGGAGAGACCCAGTACTTC.

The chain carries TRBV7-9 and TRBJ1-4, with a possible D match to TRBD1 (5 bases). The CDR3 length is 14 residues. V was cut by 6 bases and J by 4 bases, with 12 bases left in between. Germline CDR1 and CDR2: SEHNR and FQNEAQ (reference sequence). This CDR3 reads CASSFRVDNEKLFF. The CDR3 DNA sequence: TGTGCCAGCAGTTTCAGGGTCGATAATGAAAAACTGTTTTTT.

In nucleotides, the CDR3 is TGTGCCAGCAGCCATGGAGAAAAACTGTTTTTT. Translation gives CASSHGEKLFF. The chain links TRBV3-1 to TRBJ1-4; the D is unclear. This CDR3 region has 11 residues. Per germline, CDR1 LGHDT and CDR2 YNNKEL (reference sequence). The V and J ends lost 3 bases and 8 bases respectively, with 4 bases between them.

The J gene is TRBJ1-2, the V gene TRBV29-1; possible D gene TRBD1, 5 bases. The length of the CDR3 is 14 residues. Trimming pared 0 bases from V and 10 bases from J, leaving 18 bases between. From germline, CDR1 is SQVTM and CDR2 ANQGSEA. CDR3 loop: CSVEDARGTSVYTF. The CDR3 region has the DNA TGCAGCGTTGAAGATGCCCGCGGGACCTCTGTCTACACCTTC. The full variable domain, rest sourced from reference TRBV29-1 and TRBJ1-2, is SAVISQKPSRDICQRGTSLTIQCQVDSQVTMMFWYRQQPGQSLTLIATANQGSEATYESGFVIDKFPISRPNLTFSTLTVSNMSPEDSSIYLCSVEDARGTSVYTFGSGTRLTVV.

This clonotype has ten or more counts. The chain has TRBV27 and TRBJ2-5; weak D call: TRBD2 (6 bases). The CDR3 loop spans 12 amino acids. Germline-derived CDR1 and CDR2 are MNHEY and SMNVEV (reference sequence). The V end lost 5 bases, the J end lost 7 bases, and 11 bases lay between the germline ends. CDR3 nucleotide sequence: TGTGCCAGCAGTATCCCCGGGGGGACCCAGTACTTC. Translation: CASSIPGGTQYF.

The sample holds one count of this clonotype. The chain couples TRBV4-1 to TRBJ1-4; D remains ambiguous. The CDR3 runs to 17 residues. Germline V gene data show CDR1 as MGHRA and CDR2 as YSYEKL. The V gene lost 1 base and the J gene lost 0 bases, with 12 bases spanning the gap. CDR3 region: CASSQVEAGSTNEKLFF. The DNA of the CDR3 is TGCGCCAGCAGCCAAGTAGAGGCGGGATCAACTAATGAAAAACTGTTTTTT.

The DNA of the CDR3 is TGTGCCAGCAGCCCGGGACCCCGTCATAATAATGAAAAACTGTTTTTT. Protein product: CASSPGPRHNNEKLFF. This chain joins TRBV5-6 and TRBJ1-4, with D maybe TRBD1 (5 bases). Trimming left V 4 bases short and J 4 bases short, with 17 bases between. There are 16 residues in the CDR3. Germline loops: CDR1 SGHDT, CDR2 YYEEEE. Full variable domain (remainder filled in from reference TRBV5-6 and TRBJ1-4): DAGVTQSPTHLIKTRGQQVTLRCSPKSGHDTVSWYQQALGQGPQFIFQYYEEEERQRGNFPDRFSGHQFPNYSSELNVNALLLGDSALYLCASSPGPRHNNEKLFFGSGTQLSVL.

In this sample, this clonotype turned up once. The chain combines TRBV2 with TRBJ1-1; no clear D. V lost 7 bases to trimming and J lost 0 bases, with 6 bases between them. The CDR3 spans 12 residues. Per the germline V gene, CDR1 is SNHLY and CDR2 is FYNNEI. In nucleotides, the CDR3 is TGTGCCAGCAATTGGGTGAACACTGAAGCTTTCTTT. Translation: CASNWVNTEAFF. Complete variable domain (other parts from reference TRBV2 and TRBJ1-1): EPEVTQTPSHQVTQMGQEVILRCVPISNHLYFYWYRQILGQKVEFLVSFYNNEISEKSEIFDDQFSVERPDGSNFTLKIRSTKLEDSAMYFCASNWVNTEAFFGQGTRLTVV.

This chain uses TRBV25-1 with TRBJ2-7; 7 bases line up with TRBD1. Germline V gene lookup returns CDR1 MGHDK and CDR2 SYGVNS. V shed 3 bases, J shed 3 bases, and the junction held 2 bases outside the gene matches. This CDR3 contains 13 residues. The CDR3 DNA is TGTGCCAGCAGTGAGGGACAGCACTACGAGCAGTACTTC. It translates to CASSEGQHYEQYF.